These T cell receptor beta chains were read from a single sample in a study of post-analysis software for immune sequencing data. TCRdb itself ran the PCR reads through MiXCR, one entry per CDR3 protein. The sample holds 700,000 to 900,000 distinct CDR3 sequences; approximately 44% are singletons and the top ten take 4% to 5%. What was sequenced was blood. The receptors here all came from a girl aged 10-17 years with multiple sclerosis. Both conserved end residues are part of each CDR3. Fields, in order: clone size, V gene, D gene, J gene, CDR3 DNA, CDR3 protein. The D gene is left open where the match is weak. Rows may omit the clone size; those that give it use once, few, many or a size class.

once	TRBV20-1	TRBD2	TRBJ2-1	TGCAGTGCTAGAGCCCCGGGACTAGCGATTTACAATGAGCAGTTCTTC	CSARAPGLAIYNEQFF
few	TRBV20-1	NA	TRBJ1-4	TGCAGTGCTCCCCTAAATAAGCCCAATGAAAAACTGTTTTTT	CSAPLNKPNEKLFF
NA	TRBV15	TRBD2	TRBJ2-5	TGTGCCACCAGCAAAGGGCTAGCGGGAGAAGAGACCCAGTACTTC	CATSKGLAGEETQYF
few	TRBV7-8	NA	TRBJ1-2	TGTGCCACCGACCAAGACGGGCCGAACTATGGCTACACCTTC	CATDQDGPNYGYTF
NA	TRBV30	TRBD1	TRBJ2-7	TGTGCCTGGAGTGCGAGGGACAGGGGGCTAACCTACGAGCAGTACTTC	CAWSARDRGLTYEQYF
NA	TRBV2	TRBD2	TRBJ2-4	TGTGCCAGCAGGCGGGGACTAGCGGGAGGGCTAGCCAAAAACATTCAGTACTTC	CASRRGLAGGLAKNIQYF
NA	TRBV5-1	TRBD2	TRBJ2-1	TGCGCCAGCGGGACTAGCGGGAGACATGAGCAGTTCTTC	CASGTSGRHEQFF
NA	TRBV11-2	TRBD2	TRBJ2-5	TGTGCCAGCAGCTTCCGGACTAGCGGGAGTAGGGAGACCCAGTACTTC	CASSFRTSGSRETQYF
few	TRBV20-1	TRBD1	TRBJ2-7	TGCAGTGCTAACGACAGGGGGCATAACGAGCAGTACTTC	CSANDRGHNEQYF
NA	TRBV28	TRBD1	TRBJ2-7	TGTGCCAGCAGTTCCGGGACAGATGTGATATACGAGCAGTACTTC	CASSSGTDVIYEQYF
few	TRBV7-3	NA	TRBJ2-1	TGTGCCAGCAGCTTACATGGGACGGATAACAATGAGCAGTTCTTC	CASSLHGTDNNEQFF
few	TRBV27	TRBD2	TRBJ2-7	TGTGCCAGCAGTCCACTAGCGGGGGAGCAGTACTTC	CASSPLAGEQYF
NA	TRBV20-1	TRBD1	TRBJ1-2	TGCAGTGTTTCGGGGGGGGACAGGGGATATGGCTACACCTTC	CSVSGGDRGYGYTF
NA	TRBV4-1	NA	TRBJ1-1	TGCGCCAGCAGCCAAGATGCGGGGTGGGGTACTGAAGCTTTCTTT	CASSQDAGWGTEAFF
few	TRBV10-2	TRBD1	TRBJ2-4	TGCGCCAGCAGTGAGGGGACAGAAAACATTCAGTACTTC	CASSEGTENIQYF
few	TRBV13	NA	TRBJ1-2	TGTGCCAGCAGCCTGATGCCAGGGCGGGATGAGGATGGCTACACCTTC	CASSLMPGRDEDGYTF
few	TRBV7-2	NA	TRBJ2-7	TGTGCCAGCAGCTTATGGCTGGGGTCGGCCGAGCAGTACTTC	CASSLWLGSAEQYF
few	TRBV12-3/TRBV12-4	TRBD2	TRBJ2-1	TGTGCCAGCAGTTCTGGACTAGCGGGAAGCGATGAGCAGTTCTTC	CASSSGLAGSDEQFF
NA	TRBV9	NA	TRBJ2-2	TGTGCCAGCAGCGTAGAGGTGGATGGGGAGCTGTTTTTT	CASSVEVDGELFF
few	TRBV3-1	NA	TRBJ2-5	TGTGCCAGCAGCCACGGACAGCTCACCCAAGAGACCCAGTACTTC	CASSHGQLTQETQYF
few	TRBV20-1	NA	TRBJ2-1	TGCAGTGCTAGCATTTTAAATGAGCAGTTCTTC	CSASILNEQFF
NA	TRBV9	NA	TRBJ1-2	TGTGCCAGCAGCTGGAGTGTGGGGCATGGCTACACCTTC	CASSWSVGHGYTF
few	TRBV29-1	TRBD1	TRBJ1-4	TGCAGCGTTGATCAGGGACAGGGACGCGAAAAACTGTTTTTT	CSVDQGQGREKLFF
NA	TRBV5-5	NA	TRBJ2-7	TGTGCCAGCAGCTTGGAGTGGCGGGCTTCCTACGAGCAGTACTTC	CASSLEWRASYEQYF
NA	TRBV7-2	NA	TRBJ2-5	TGTGCCAGCAGCTTAAGTCGGGGAGTCGGGAAGACCCAGTACTTC	CASSLSRGVGKTQYF
NA	TRBV6-2/TRBV6-3	NA	TRBJ2-3	TGTGCCAGCAGTTACTCCCGGGAGCTCACAGATACGCAGTATTTT	CASSYSRELTDTQYF